This T cell receptor (beta chain) was documented in a study of blood T cell repertoires in COVID-19 (TCRdb year 2020). About the full investigation: Samples from collaborators originated in the United States, Italy and Spain and spanned both the acute and convalescent phases of COVID-19. A freely available public database, intended as a resource for researchers studying the immune response to SARS-CoV-2, is where the repertoires were released. The prospective study material was composed of cDNA or gDNA derived from T cells, B-cell-depleted T cells, or PBMCs. Samples came from the ongoing ImmuneRACE study (first 160 participants) plus 1,254 subjects from 6 global collaborators. The sample metadata nearly always contained a de-identified subject ID, COVID-19 status, age in years and sex. Subjects who had been exposed to COVID-19, were actively infected with it, or had recovered from it provided the deeply sampled blood TCRbeta repertoires that made up the dataset. HLA class I and class II types, where available, came from metadata supplied by the sample provider rather than from assay-based typing. Beyond this particular receptor, the publication reports: The amount of clinical and demographic metadata varied by source and participant and was provided uncurated.

For this clone: This receptor's antigen is unknown. One base away there is no much larger clone; base qualities are not given.

TCRbeta CDR3 regions were amplified from genomic DNA using the immunoSEQ Assay, a bias-controlled multiplex PCR. From the authors' description of their analysis: The number of nucleated cells in each sample was estimated by amplification of reference gene primers within the assay. To quantify the absolute abundance of each unique TCRbeta CDR3 rearrangement, sequence reads were collapsed and filtered. Productive Simpson clonality was computed per sample as the square root of Simpson's diversity index over productive rearrangements. This immuneACCESS table, as held by TCRdb, lists in-frame sequences with V and J called but not all clones. Of the missing ones, under half trace to an unresolved V gene in checked studies; the others have no known cause. From that table come the V and J calls and clone size; the DNA was used to work out D and trimming. In this sample the table shows about 150,000 clones, about 85% of which occur a single time. About 4.1% of the sample is taken by the ten largest.

Participants in the prospective study were enrolled through a virtual design, were aged roughly 18 to 95 years, and lived in 24 United States geographic areas. In the prospective study, cohorts were assigned on the basis of participant-reported clinical history obtained from a screening survey and a study questionnaire. Exposed participants had been in contact with someone with a PCR-confirmed or clinician-diagnosed COVID-19 case within 2 weeks of study entry. Each participant in the prospective study had whole blood, serum and a nasopharyngeal or oropharyngeal swab collected by mobile phlebotomists. Participants in the prospective study had the option to provide additional blood draws and questionnaires over a roughly two-month period. Blood samples from the prospective study were shipped frozen or at room temperature prior to DNA extraction. Material: PBMCs or T cells enriched from blood (not recorded which). The TCR sequence derives from a woman aged 40 to 49 who had been exposed to COVID-19.

CDR3 protein: CASSLAGTGGSPLHF. The nucleotide sequence reads as follows: TGTGCCAGCAGTCTAGCCGGGACAGGGGGTTCACCCCTCCACTTT. The V and J genes are TRBV28 and TRBJ1-6; TRBD1 aligns with 11 central bases. The germline V gene gives CDR1 as MDHEN and CDR2 as SYDVKM. Relative to germline, V is missing 5 bases and J is missing 9 bases, with 6 bases of the junction outside any gene match. There are 15 amino acids in the CDR3, from cysteine to phenylalanine inclusive. The CDR3 DNA has 45 bases and is translated from base 1.